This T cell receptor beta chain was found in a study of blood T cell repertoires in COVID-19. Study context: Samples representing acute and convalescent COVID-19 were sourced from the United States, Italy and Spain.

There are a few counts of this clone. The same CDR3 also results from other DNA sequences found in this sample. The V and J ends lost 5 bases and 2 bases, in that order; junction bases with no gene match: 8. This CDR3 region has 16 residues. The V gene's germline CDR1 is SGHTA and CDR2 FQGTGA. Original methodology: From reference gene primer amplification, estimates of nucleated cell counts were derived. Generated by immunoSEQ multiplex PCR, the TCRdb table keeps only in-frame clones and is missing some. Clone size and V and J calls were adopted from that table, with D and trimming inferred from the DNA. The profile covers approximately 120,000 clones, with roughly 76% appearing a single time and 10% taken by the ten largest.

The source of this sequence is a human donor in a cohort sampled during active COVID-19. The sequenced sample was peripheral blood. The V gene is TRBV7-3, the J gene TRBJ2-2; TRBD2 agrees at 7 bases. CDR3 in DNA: TGTGCCAGCAGCCCCCCATCGGGAGGAAACACCGGGGAGCTGTTTTTT. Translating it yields CASSPPSGGNTGELFF.